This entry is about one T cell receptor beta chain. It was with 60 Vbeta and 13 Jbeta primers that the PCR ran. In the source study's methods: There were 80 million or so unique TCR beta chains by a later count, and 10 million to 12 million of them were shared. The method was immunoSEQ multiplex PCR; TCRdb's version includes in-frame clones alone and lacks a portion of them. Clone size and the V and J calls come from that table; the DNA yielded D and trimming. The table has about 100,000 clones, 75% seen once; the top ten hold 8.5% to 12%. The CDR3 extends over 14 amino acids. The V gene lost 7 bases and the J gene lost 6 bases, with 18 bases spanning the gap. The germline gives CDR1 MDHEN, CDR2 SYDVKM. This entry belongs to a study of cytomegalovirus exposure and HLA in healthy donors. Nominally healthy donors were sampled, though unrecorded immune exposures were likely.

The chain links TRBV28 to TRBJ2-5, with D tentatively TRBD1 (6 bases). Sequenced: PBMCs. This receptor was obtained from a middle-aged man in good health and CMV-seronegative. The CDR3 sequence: CASTRGGGEKTQYF. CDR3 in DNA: TGTGCCAGCACCCGTGGTGGGGGCGAGAAGACCCAGTACTTC.